The 13 T cell receptor beta chains reported below all come from one sample, sequenced in a study of patients and donors after allogeneic stem cell transplantation. TCRdb re-called the RT-PCR reads with MiXCR, one entry per CDR3 protein. Altogether roughly 7,000 distinct CDR3 sequences are present, roughly 13% being singletons, with the ten largest covering over 40%. What was sequenced was blood, either unsorted or a sorted T cell fraction (not recorded which). The receptors were gathered from a human donor who was either an allogeneic HSCT recipient or a stem cell or donor lymphocyte infusion donor (not recorded which). It is not recorded whose cells these are; they may come from a transplant donor.

This clonotype was detected only a few times. V is TRBV7-8 and J is TRBJ1-6; 7 nucleotides align to TRBD1. Looked up from germline, CDR1 is SGHVS and CDR2 is FQNEAQ. V shed 4 bases, J shed 5 bases, and the junction held 5 bases outside the gene matches. The CDR3 has 15 amino acids. The CDR3 coding sequence is TGTGCCAGCAGCTCCGGGACAGCTCATAATTCACCCCTCCACTTT. As protein: CASSSGTAHNSPLHF.

This clonotype was recorded a few times. The chain recombines TRBV6-5 with TRBJ2-5, with 8 bases matching TRBD1. The CDR3 consists of 13 residues. V shed 4 bases and J 5 bases; nucleotides not matched to a gene: 3. CDR1 is MNHEY and CDR2 is SVGAGI in the germline V gene. The CDR3 nucleotides read TGTGCCAGCAGTTCAGGGGGCGGTGAGACCCAGTACTTC. This gives the protein CASSSGGGETQYF.

The J gene is TRBJ2-7, the V gene TRBV7-9; 9 positions agree with TRBD1. CDR1 is SEHNR and CDR2 is FQNEAQ in the germline V gene (reference sequence). V gave up 1 base and J gave up 4 bases; unmatched junction bases: 8. The CDR3 is 16 residues long. CDR3 amino acids: CASSLGPRGQGYEQYF. CDR3 nucleotides: TGTGCCAGCAGCTTAGGACCCAGGGGACAGGGTTACGAGCAGTACTTC.

This clonotype occurred many times. This chain connects TRBV7-6 to TRBJ2-3, with unresolved D. CDR1 SGHVS and CDR2 FNYEAQ come from the germline V gene. Trimming took off 1 base at V and 8 bases at J, with 7 bases between the two ends. This CDR3 spans 12 amino acids. CDR3 sequence: CASSLELSTQYF. The DNA for the CDR3 is TGTGCCAGCAGCTTAGAGCTCAGTACGCAGTATTTT.

Concerning this clonotype itself: A much larger clone differs from this one at a single base, so this may be a read error. The genes are TRBV6-2 or TRBV6-3 and TRBJ1-5; the D gene is possibly TRBD1 (6 bases). CDR1 MNHEY and CDR2 SVGEGT come from the germline V gene. The CDR3 sequence is 12 residues long. The CDR3 DNA follows: TGTGCCAGCAGTTCCGGACAGCAGCTCCAGCATTTT. Amino acid sequence: CASSSGQQLQHF.

V and J are TRBV29-1 and TRBJ1-3; D call uncertain. This CDR3 comprises 13 residues. Trimming took 4 bases from V and 0 from J, leaving 7 bases between them. Germline V CDR1 and CDR2: SQVTM, ANQGSEA. CDR3 protein: CSVVTNSGNTIYF. CDR3 DNA sequence: TGCAGCGTTGTGACAAACTCTGGAAACACCATATATTTT. The full variable domain, in which reference TRBV29-1 and TRBJ1-3 provide the parts outside the CDR3, is SAVISQKPSRDICQRGTSLTIQCQVDSQVTMMFWYRQQPGQSLTLIATANQGSEATYESGFVIDKFPISRPNLTFSTLTVSNMSPEDSSIYLCSVVTNSGNTIYFGEGSWLTVV.

In this sample, this clonotype turned up many times. The chain joins TRBV29-1 to TRBJ2-3, with TRBD1 matching 9 bases. CDR1 is SQVTM and CDR2 is ANQGSEA in the germline V gene. CDR3 length: 14 residues. J lost 6 bases, V lost 6 bases, and 10 bases had no gene match. The CDR3 sequence is CSVVRDRDSDTQYF. DNA for the CDR3: TGCAGCGTGGTCCGGGACAGGGATTCGGATACGCAGTATTTT.

This chain joins TRBV12-3 or TRBV12-4 and TRBJ2-7; possible D gene TRBD1, 6 bases. Trimming pared 6 bases from V and 6 bases from J, leaving 12 bases between. This CDR3 contains 12 residues. CDR3: CASSPLGGEQYV. In DNA form, the CDR3 reads TGTGCCAGCAGCCCGCTAGGGGGCGAGCAGTACGTC.

The gene calls are TRBV4-3 and TRBJ2-2; D assignment may be TRBD1 or TRBD2 (5 bases each). Deletions cut 0 bases from V and 2 bases from J, with 10 bases between. The length of the CDR3 is 16 residues. In germline, CDR1 is LGHNA, CDR2 YSLEER. This CDR3 reads CASSQEWGRNTGELFF. The CDR3 DNA reads as TGCGCCAGCAGCCAAGAGTGGGGGAGAAACACCGGGGAGCTGTTTTTT.

The chain uses TRBV2 and TRBJ2-1, with 9 nucleotides matching TRBD2. J gave up 8 bases and V 3 bases, and 8 bases lay outside the gene matches. The germline CDR1 and CDR2 sequences are SNHLY and FYNNEI. This CDR3 is 15 amino acids long. CDR3 protein: CASSDRASGTDEQFF. The CDR3 bases are TGTGCCAGCAGTGATAGGGCTAGCGGGACCGATGAGCAGTTCTTC.

V is TRBV5-4 and J is TRBJ2-3; D unclear. The CDR3 runs to 12 residues. The V end was cut by 2 bases, the J end by 6 bases, with 7 bases between. Germline-derived CDR1 and CDR2 are SGHNT and YYREEE (reference sequence). CDR3 nucleotides: TGTGCCAGCAGCTTAGATGAGGATACGCAGTATTTT. Protein product: CASSLDEDTQYF.

At least ten counts were recorded for this clonotype. The CDR3, as DNA: TGTGCCAGCGTTCGAAGCAGGGTGGAAGGCTACACCTTC. This translates into CASVRSRVEGYTF. The chain couples TRBV6-6 to TRBJ1-2, with D perhaps TRBD1 (5 bases). Germline V CDR1 and CDR2: MNHNY, SVGAGI (reference sequence). Trimming took off 8 bases at V and 8 bases at J, with 18 bases between the two ends. The CDR3 length is 13 residues.

By frequency in the sample, this clonotype is medium-sized (0.01 to 0.1%). The CDR3 nucleotides read TGTGCCATCAGTGAGGACCCGACAGGGAACTATGGCTACACCTTC. This translates into CAISEDPTGNYGYTF. The chain uses TRBV10-3 and TRBJ1-2, with TRBD1 identical over 7 bases. Germline CDR1 ENHRY, CDR2 SYGVKD. V shed 2 bases and J 2 bases; nucleotides not matched to a gene: 5. The CDR3 length is 15 residues.